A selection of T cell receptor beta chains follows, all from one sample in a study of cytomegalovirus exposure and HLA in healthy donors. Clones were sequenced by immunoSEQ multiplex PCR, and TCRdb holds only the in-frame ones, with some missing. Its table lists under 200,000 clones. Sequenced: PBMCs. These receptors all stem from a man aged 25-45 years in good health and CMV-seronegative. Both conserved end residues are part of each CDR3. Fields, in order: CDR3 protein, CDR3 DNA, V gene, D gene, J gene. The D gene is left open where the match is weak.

CDR3 protein: CASSGRKSGANVLTF
CDR3 DNA: TGCGCCAGCAGTGGGAGGAAATCTGGGGCCAACGTCCTGACTTTC
V gene: TRBV10-1
D gene: .
J gene: TRBJ2-6

CDR3 protein: CASSERTGDNEKLFF
CDR3 DNA: TGTGCCAGCAGCGAGAGGACAGGGGATAATGAAAAACTGTTTTTT
V gene: TRBV13
D gene: TRBD1
J gene: TRBJ1-4

CDR3 protein: CASSQVGGSGENEQFF
CDR3 DNA: TGCGCCAGCAGCCAAGTCGGCGGGAGCGGAGAGAATGAGCAGTTCTTC
V gene: TRBV4-1
D gene: TRBD2
J gene: TRBJ2-1

CDR3 protein: CASSDSAGGPGALDEQFF
CDR3 DNA: TGTGCCAGCAGTGACTCGGCGGGAGGGCCGGGGGCGCTCGATGAGCAGTTCTTC
V gene: TRBV6-4
D gene: TRBD2
J gene: TRBJ2-1

CDR3 protein: CAIQRGYNEQFF
CDR3 DNA: TGTGCCATACAAAGGGGCTACAATGAGCAGTTCTTC
V gene: TRBV2
D gene: .
J gene: TRBJ2-1

CDR3 protein: CASSFESRSHFSYEQYF
CDR3 DNA: TGTGCCAGCAGTTTTGAGTCGAGGTCCCACTTCTCCTACGAGCAGTACTTC
V gene: TRBV28
D gene: .
J gene: TRBJ2-7

CDR3 protein: CASSARTSGNYNEQFF
CDR3 DNA: TGTGCCAGCAGCGCGAGGACTAGCGGGAACTACAATGAGCAGTTCTTC
V gene: TRBV9
D gene: TRBD2
J gene: TRBJ2-1

CDR3 protein: CASSSTWDRQATEAFF
CDR3 DNA: TGTGCCAGCAGCTCCACCTGGGACAGGCAGGCCACTGAAGCTTTCTTT
V gene: TRBV13
D gene: TRBD1
J gene: TRBJ1-1

CDR3 protein: CASSGGRDSYNEQFF
CDR3 DNA: TGTGCCAGCAGCGGCGGGAGAGACTCCTACAATGAGCAGTTCTTC
V gene: TRBV27
D gene: TRBD2
J gene: TRBJ2-1

CDR3 protein: CASSFSSDRGRNTEAFF
CDR3 DNA: TGTGCCAGCAGCTTCTCCTCGGACAGGGGGCGGAACACTGAAGCTTTCTTT
V gene: TRBV7-8
D gene: TRBD1
J gene: TRBJ1-1

CDR3 protein: CASSYAWDRYEQYF
CDR3 DNA: TGTGCCAGCAGTTACGCCTGGGACAGATACGAGCAGTACTTC
V gene: TRBV6-5
D gene: TRBD1
J gene: TRBJ2-7

CDR3 protein: CASRGTWNEQFF
CDR3 DNA: TGTGCCAGCCGAGGAACGTGGAATGAGCAGTTCTTC
V gene: TRBV6-5
D gene: .
J gene: TRBJ2-1

CDR3 protein: CASSVTGSGANVLTF
CDR3 DNA: TGTGCCAGCAGCGTTACAGGGTCAGGGGCCAACGTCCTGACTTTC
V gene: TRBV9
D gene: .
J gene: TRBJ2-6

CDR3 protein: CASSPQGQAENSPLHF
CDR3 DNA: TGTGCCAGCAGCCCCCAGGGGCAGGCCGAGAATTCACCCCTCCACTTT
V gene: TRBV9
D gene: .
J gene: TRBJ1-6

CDR3 protein: CASSTTGVNSGNTIYF
CDR3 DNA: TGTGCCAGCAGTACGACAGGGGTCAACTCTGGAAACACCATATATTTT
V gene: TRBV28
D gene: TRBD1
J gene: TRBJ1-3

CDR3 protein: CASSHRDTQYF
CDR3 DNA: TGTGCCAGCAGCCACAGGGATACGCAGTATTTT
V gene: TRBV11-1
D gene: .
J gene: TRBJ2-3

CDR3 protein: CASMEQGVNEKLFF
CDR3 DNA: TGTGCCAGCATGGAACAGGGGGTTAATGAAAAACTGTTTTTT
V gene: TRBV2
D gene: TRBD1
J gene: TRBJ1-4

CDR3 protein: CASSFRLAVSYEQYF
CDR3 DNA: TGTGCCAGCAGCTTTAGACTAGCGGTCTCCTACGAGCAGTACTTC
V gene: TRBV7-2
D gene: TRBD2
J gene: TRBJ2-7

CDR3 protein: CASSRTVQGPWASLNYGYTF
CDR3 DNA: TGCGCCAGCAGCCGAACGGTACAGGGGCCCTGGGCCTCCCTTAACTATGGCTACACCTTC
V gene: TRBV5-1
D gene: TRBD1
J gene: TRBJ1-2

CDR3 protein: CATLRGSGANVLTF
CDR3 DNA: TGTGCCACCCTCAGGGGGTCTGGGGCCAACGTCCTGACTTTC
V gene: TRBV6-5
D gene: TRBD1
J gene: TRBJ2-6

CDR3 protein: CASALAGGTYNEQFF
CDR3 DNA: TGTGCCAGCGCCCTGGCGGGAGGTACCTACAATGAGCAGTTCTTC
V gene: TRBV18
D gene: TRBD2
J gene: TRBJ2-1

CDR3 protein: CASSGQGSSWVEQYF
CDR3 DNA: TGCGCCAGCAGCGGTCAGGGGTCCTCGTGGGTTGAGCAGTACTTC
V gene: TRBV5-1
D gene: .
J gene: TRBJ2-7

CDR3 protein: CASSLGLAENNEQFF
CDR3 DNA: TGTGCCAGCAGCTTAGGACTAGCGGAAAACAATGAGCAGTTCTTC
V gene: TRBV7-2
D gene: TRBD2
J gene: TRBJ2-1

CDR3 protein: CASSQPGAPYEQYF
CDR3 DNA: TGTGCCAGCAGTCAACCAGGGGCGCCCTACGAGCAGTACTTC
V gene: TRBV28
D gene: .
J gene: TRBJ2-7

CDR3 protein: CATSTRATNEKLLF
CDR3 DNA: TGTGCCACCAGTACGAGGGCAACTAATGAAAAACTGCTTTTT
V gene: TRBV15
D gene: .
J gene: TRBJ1-4

CDR3 protein: CASSSTRLAGNNEQFF
CDR3 DNA: TGCGCCAGCAGTTCTACCCGACTAGCGGGTAACAATGAGCAGTTCTTC
V gene: TRBV10-1
D gene: TRBD2
J gene: TRBJ2-1

CDR3 protein: CASSPGQDSYNEQFF
CDR3 DNA: TGTGCCAGCTCACCGGGACAGGACTCCTACAATGAGCAGTTCTTC
V gene: TRBV18
D gene: TRBD1
J gene: TRBJ2-1

CDR3 protein: CASSLGIGGGYTF
CDR3 DNA: TGCGCCAGCAGCTTGGGGATCGGGGGTGGCTACACCTTC
V gene: TRBV5-1
D gene: .
J gene: TRBJ1-2

CDR3 protein: CASSGRTPGDEQFF
CDR3 DNA: TGTGCCAGCAGTGGACGGACCCCCGGGGATGAGCAGTTCTTC
V gene: TRBV28
D gene: .
J gene: TRBJ2-1

CDR3 protein: CASSYSSGLSYEQYF
CDR3 DNA: TGTGCCAGCAGTTACTCATCGGGGTTGAGCTACGAGCAGTACTTC
V gene: TRBV6-5
D gene: .
J gene: TRBJ2-7

CDR3 protein: CATSRALGEQYF
CDR3 DNA: TGTGCCACCAGCAGAGCTTTGGGCGAGCAGTACTTC
V gene: TRBV15
D gene: .
J gene: TRBJ2-7

CDR3 protein: CASTTSASGRYNEQFF
CDR3 DNA: TGTGCCAGTACCACATCGGCTAGCGGGAGGTACAATGAGCAGTTCTTC
V gene: TRBV19
D gene: TRBD2
J gene: TRBJ2-1

CDR3 protein: CASSPLTSGNTDTQYF
CDR3 DNA: TGCGCCAGCAGCCCTCTGACTAGCGGGAACACAGATACGCAGTATTTT
V gene: TRBV4-1
D gene: TRBD2
J gene: TRBJ2-3

CDR3 protein: CAITHGQGADYGYTF
CDR3 DNA: TGTGCCATCACCCATGGACAGGGGGCGGACTATGGCTACACCTTC
V gene: TRBV10-3
D gene: TRBD1
J gene: TRBJ1-2

CDR3 protein: CASSLALAGGVYEQFF
CDR3 DNA: TGTGCCAGCAGCTTAGCCCTAGCGGGAGGGGTCTATGAGCAGTTCTTC
V gene: TRBV11-2
D gene: TRBD2
J gene: TRBJ2-1

CDR3 protein: CASSLGRASRSYNEQFF
CDR3 DNA: TGTGCCAGCAGCTTGGGGAGGGCTAGCCGCTCCTACAATGAGCAGTTCTTC
V gene: TRBV5-4
D gene: .
J gene: TRBJ2-1

CDR3 protein: CASSKVKGQPYTEAFF
CDR3 DNA: TGTGCCAGCAGCAAAGTTAAGGGACAGCCGTACACTGAAGCTTTCTTT
V gene: TRBV21-1
D gene: .
J gene: TRBJ1-1

CDR3 protein: CASTGGHTDTQYF
CDR3 DNA: TGTGCCAGCACCGGCGGGCACACAGATACGCAGTATTTT
V gene: TRBV28
D gene: .
J gene: TRBJ2-3

CDR3 protein: CSALTGGGKTFF
CDR3 DNA: TGCAGCGCTTTGACAGGGGGCGGGAAAACTTTCTTT
V gene: TRBV29-1
D gene: TRBD1
J gene: TRBJ1-1

CDR3 protein: CSVEVTGADNEQFF
CDR3 DNA: TGCAGCGTTGAGGTGACAGGGGCCGACAATGAGCAGTTCTTC
V gene: TRBV29-1
D gene: TRBD1
J gene: TRBJ2-1

CDR3 protein: CASSEDDYSNQPQHF
CDR3 DNA: TGTGCCAGCAGCGAAGACGACTATAGCAATCAGCCCCAGCATTTT
V gene: TRBV5-8
D gene: .
J gene: TRBJ1-5

CDR3 protein: CASNELFGPREQYF
CDR3 DNA: TGTGCCAGCAACGAATTGTTCGGTCCGAGGGAGCAGTACTTC
V gene: TRBV6-1
D gene: .
J gene: TRBJ2-5

CDR3 protein: CASSFETGASYEQYF
CDR3 DNA: TGTGCCAGCAGTTTCGAGACAGGGGCTTCCTACGAGCAGTACTTC
V gene: TRBV28
D gene: TRBD1
J gene: TRBJ2-7

CDR3 protein: CASTTTKSNQPQHF
CDR3 DNA: TGTGCCAGCACAACAACCAAAAGCAATCAGCCCCAGCATTTT
V gene: TRBV28
D gene: .
J gene: TRBJ1-5

CDR3 protein: CASSIDWDRGQVASYNEQFF
CDR3 DNA: TGTGCCAGTAGTATAGACTGGGACAGGGGGCAGGTGGCTAGTTACAATGAGCAGTTCTTC
V gene: TRBV19
D gene: TRBD1
J gene: TRBJ2-1